This record looks at one TCR beta chain sequence and its context. Its antigen is as yet unknown. This CDR3 region has 15 residues. Germline V gives CDR1 MNHEY, CDR2 SVGAGI. With 5 bases clipped from V and 2 bases from J, the junction kept 6 bases outside the gene matches. Profiling relied on immunoSEQ multiplex PCR, and the TCRdb table lists in-frame clones only, not all of them. The table has under 130,000 clones, about 90% seen once; the top ten hold approximately 22%. The entry originates in a study of T cell responses to AZD1222 COVID-19 vaccine. General study findings and limits: Spike-wide coverage was observed for vaccine-associated CD4 TCRs, with dominant responses at 160-218 and 743-854. Clonal diversity was possibly underestimated, and white British individuals and females predominated among donors. Just a handful of AZD1222 recipients were seropositive at baseline. Increased Spike-specific TCR breadth and depth were observed after two AZD1222 doses.

The rearrangement links TRBV6-5 to TRBJ1-3, with TRBD1 matching 7 bases. The receptor was derived from an adult in good health. The input for sequencing was peripheral blood, taken on day 0 of AZD1222 vaccination. The CDR3 here is CASSQQGIAGNTIYF. The CDR3 nucleotides are TGTGCCAGCAGTCAACAGGGGATCGCTGGAAACACCATATATTTT.